This section outlines one TCR beta chain sequence together with its context. Its antigen is not identified. PBMCs, the starting material, were the source of sorted CD4+ and CD8+ T cells. RNA extraction was followed by reverse transcription into cDNA, which acted as the sequencing template. The method was immunoSEQ multiplex PCR; TCRdb's version includes in-frame clones alone and lacks a portion of them. Seen here are 110,000 or so clones, 55% to 65% observed once, and the top ten hold 2.8%. Germline CDR1 LGHNA, CDR2 YNFKEQ. The CDR3 has 16 amino acids. V was pared by 1 base and J by 3 bases, with 13 bases between. This specimen belongs to a study of CD8+ T cells in alopecia areata. The study's findings and limits: When scalp samples are sequenced, resident alphabeta T cells of normal skin are also captured. It was less clear whether patients shared TCRs than it was in mice, possibly because of HLA. Lesional scalp, especially alopecia totalis/universalis, showed higher clonality than normal scalp.

The TCR comes from a human donor in good health. The sample consisted of CD4+ T cells sorted from blood. The chain recombines TRBV4-2 with TRBJ1-5, with D possibly matching TRBD1 (6 bases). Written as DNA, the CDR3 is TGTGCCAGCAGCCAAGCTTTAGGGGGATTCAATCAGCCCCAGCATTTT. It is translated as CASSQALGGFNQPQHF.